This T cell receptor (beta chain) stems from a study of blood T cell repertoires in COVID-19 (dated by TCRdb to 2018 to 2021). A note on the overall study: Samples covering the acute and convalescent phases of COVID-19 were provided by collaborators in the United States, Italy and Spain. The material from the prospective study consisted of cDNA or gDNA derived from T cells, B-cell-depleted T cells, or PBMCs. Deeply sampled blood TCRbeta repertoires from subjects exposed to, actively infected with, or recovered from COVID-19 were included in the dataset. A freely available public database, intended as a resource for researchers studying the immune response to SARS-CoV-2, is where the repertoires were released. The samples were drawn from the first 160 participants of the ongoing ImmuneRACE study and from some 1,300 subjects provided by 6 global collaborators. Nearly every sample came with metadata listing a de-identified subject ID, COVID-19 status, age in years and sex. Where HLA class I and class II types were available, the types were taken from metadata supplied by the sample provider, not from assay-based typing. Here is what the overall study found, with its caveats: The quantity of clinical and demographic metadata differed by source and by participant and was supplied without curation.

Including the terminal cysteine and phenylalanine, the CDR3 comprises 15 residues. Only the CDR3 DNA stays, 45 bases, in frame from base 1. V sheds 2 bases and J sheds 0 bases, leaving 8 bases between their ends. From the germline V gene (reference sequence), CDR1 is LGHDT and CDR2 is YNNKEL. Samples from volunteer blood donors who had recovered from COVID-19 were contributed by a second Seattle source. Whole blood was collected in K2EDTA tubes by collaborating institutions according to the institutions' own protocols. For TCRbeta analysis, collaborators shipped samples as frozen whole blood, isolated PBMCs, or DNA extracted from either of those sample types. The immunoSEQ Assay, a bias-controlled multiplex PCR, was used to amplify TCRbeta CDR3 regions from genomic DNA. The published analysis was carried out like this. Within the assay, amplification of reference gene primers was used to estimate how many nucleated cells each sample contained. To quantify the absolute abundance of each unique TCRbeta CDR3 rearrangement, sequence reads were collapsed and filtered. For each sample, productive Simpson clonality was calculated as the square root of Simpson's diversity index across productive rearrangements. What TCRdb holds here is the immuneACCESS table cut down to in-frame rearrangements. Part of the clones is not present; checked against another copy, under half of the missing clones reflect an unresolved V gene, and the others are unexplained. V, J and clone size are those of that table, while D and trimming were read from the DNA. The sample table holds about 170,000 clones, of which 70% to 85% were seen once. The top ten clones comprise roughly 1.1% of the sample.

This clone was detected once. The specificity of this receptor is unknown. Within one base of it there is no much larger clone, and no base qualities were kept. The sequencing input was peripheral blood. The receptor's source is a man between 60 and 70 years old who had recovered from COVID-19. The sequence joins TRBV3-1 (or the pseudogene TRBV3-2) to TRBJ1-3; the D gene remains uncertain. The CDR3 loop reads CASSQMAVSGNTIYF. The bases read TGTGCCAGCAGCCAAATGGCGGTCTCTGGAAACACCATATATTTT.